This T cell receptor (beta chain) derives from a study of response to subunit inactivated influenza vaccine. The sample holds a few counts of this clonotype. The antigen remains undetermined. Overall study findings and caveats: Only a handful of new T cells, the authors suggested, are recruited with each seasonal influenza vaccination.

The CDR3 sequence is 16 residues long. The ends were cut back, 2 bases at V and 5 bases at J, with 18 bases in the middle. Germline V CDR1 and CDR2: SGHRS, YFSETQ. TCRdb reprocessed the RT-PCR reads via MiXCR and lists one record per CDR3 protein. Of about 570,000 distinct CDR3 sequences in the sample, about 11% were seen once. The same sample was also studied in work on T cells expressing NK-cell markers. Per that study: The authors made TCR beta cDNA libraries by 5'RACE template switching. This switching added a universal primer site and UMIs. In sorted CD3+CD56+NKG2C+, CD3+CD56+NKG2C- and CD3+CD56-NKG2C+ T cells, TCR beta repertoires were obtained. Similarly, these clonotypes led the CD3+CD56-NKG2C+ fraction as well in four donors.

The rearrangement joins TRBV5-1 to TRBJ2-3; either TRBD1 or TRBD2 may fit D (5 bases each). This clonotype was sampled from a man aged 45 to 65 who received an inactivated influenza vaccine. The sequenced sample was PBMCs from blood, obtained on the day of vaccination. CDR3 bases: TGCGCCAGCAGCTTCAGCTCTAGGGGAGTAGGAGATACGCAGTATTTT. Its protein product is CASSFSSRGVGDTQYF.